The present T cell receptor (beta chain) was sequenced within a study of control samples from healthy donors and cancer patients (dated by TCRdb to about 2020). Points on this clone: The antigen it binds to is not known. Nothing much larger sits one base from this clone, and base qualities are not available.

Trimming at the junction amounts to 5 bases on V and 6 bases on J, and the germline ends lie 7 bases apart. The CDR3 has 12 amino acids, counting the end cysteine and phenylalanine. Only the CDR3 region is kept as DNA, spanning 36 bases read in frame from base 1. According to the germline V gene, CDR1 reads MDHEN and CDR2 reads SYDVKM. Library construction relied on the immunoSEQ multiplex PCR assay. TCRdb obtained this table from immuneACCESS and retained in-frame rearrangements with V and J assigned. These tables miss some clones; where compared with another copy, unresolved V genes account for less than half of the shortfall, and the remainder is unexplained. This sample gives 150,000 to 200,000 clones in total; around 90% of them show up just once. The ten biggest clones cover approximately 1.4% of the sample.

This receptor was identified in a woman aged 45-65 years in good health. Recombination linked TRBV28 to TRBJ2-2; the D gene is unclear. Sequenced sample: blood. The sequenced DNA is TGTGCCAGCAGTCCCAACGCCGGGGAGCTGTTTTTT. Its translation is CASSPNAGELFF.